The following is a TCR beta chain sequence with its context. Its matching antigen is unknown. Looked up from germline, CDR1 is LGHNA and CDR2 is YSLEER. CDR3 size: 14 residues. V lost 0 bases and J 2 bases, leaving 8 bases between the germline ends. The data stem from a study of identical twins. With template switching, a universal primer site was added, and the cDNA carried unique molecular identifiers. TCRdb re-called the 5' RACE reads with MiXCR, one entry per CDR3 protein. This sample has some 500,000 distinct CDR3 sequences, with roughly 9.9% found just once. Overall study findings and caveats: Within cord blood, abundant beta clonotypes carried fewer insertions, but memory repertoires showed no such trend.

The data were also submitted as part of a second study, on yellow fever vaccine responses in identical twins.

The TCR sequence derives from a woman in her late teens or twenties in good health. Sequencing was performed on PBMCs. The rearrangement links TRBV4-3 to TRBJ2-7; D gene ambiguous. The CDR3 coding sequence is TGCGCCAGCAGCCAAGACTATGCCCCCTACGAGCAGTACTTC. Amino acids: CASSQDYAPYEQYF.